The next 29 T cell receptor beta chains were all read from a single sample in a study of identical twins. TCRdb reprocessed the 5' RACE reads via MiXCR and lists one record per CDR3 protein. The sample has around 340,000 distinct CDR3 sequences, 10% to 15% seen once. The same sample was also used in a study of yellow fever vaccine responses in identical twins.

Sample: CD8+ T cells sorted from blood. Every receptor here comes from a woman in her late teens or twenties in good health.

The sample holds many counts of this clonotype. The gene calls are TRBV7-2 and TRBJ2-7, with a weak D call TRBD2 (6 bases). The ends were cut back, 1 base at V and 5 bases at J, with 12 bases in the middle. The CDR3 is 14 amino acids. Germline CDR1 reads SGHTA; CDR2 reads FQGNSA. DNA for the CDR3: TGTGCCAGCAGCTTAGACCCACCGGGGGACGAGCAGTACTTC. This codes for CASSLDPPGDEQYF.

A few counts support this clonotype. The rearrangement uses TRBV3-1 and TRBJ2-5, with D perhaps matching TRBD2 (6 bases). CDR3 length equals 17 residues. In germline, CDR1 is LGHDT, CDR2 YNNKEL (reference sequence). The V end was cut by 6 bases, the J end by 2 bases, with 22 bases between. CDR3 region: CASRTKGRDSHQETQYF. CDR3 DNA sequence: TGTGCCAGCAGGACCAAGGGGCGGGACTCACATCAAGAGACCCAGTACTTC.

There are a few counts of this clonotype. This CDR3 reads CASSGGLADTSTDTQYF. CDR3 sequence (DNA): TGTGCCAGCAGCGGCGGCCTAGCGGACACTAGCACAGATACGCAGTATTTT. This chain links TRBV11-3 with TRBJ2-3; 7 bases line up with TRBD2. This CDR3 has 17 amino acids. In germline, CDR1 is SGHNT, CDR2 YENEEA. The V segment lost 5 bases and the J segment 0 bases; nucleotides outside the gene matches: 11.

The chain links TRBV6-4 to TRBJ2-1, with 8 nucleotides matching TRBD2. The germline V gene has CDR1 MRHNA and CDR2 SNTAGT. Trimming took 2 bases from V and 0 from J; bases not matched to a gene: 12. The CDR3 totals 19 residues. The CDR3, as DNA: TGTGCCAGCAGTGACCTGGGTAGAGCGGGAGTGAGCTCCTACAATGAGCAGTTCTTC. Translated: CASSDLGRAGVSSYNEQFF.

The J gene is TRBJ2-1, the V gene TRBV6-1; D call uncertain. Germline V CDR1 and CDR2: MNHNS, SASEGT. This CDR3 contains 15 residues. V was clipped by 6 bases and J by 1 base, with 13 bases between them. The CDR3 here is CASSATLVSYNEQFF. The CDR3 DNA sequence: TGTGCCAGCAGCGCTACATTGGTATCCTACAATGAGCAGTTCTTC.

In this sample, this clonotype turned up many times. The chain has TRBV14 and TRBJ2-1; D remains ambiguous. CDR1 and CDR2 (germline): SGHDN, FVKESK. The V end lost 2 bases, the J end lost 3 bases, and 2 bases lay between the germline ends. This CDR3 contains 12 residues. The CDR3 DNA reads TGTGCCAGCAGCCAAAACTACAATGAGCAGTTCTTC. Translated, it gives CASSQNYNEQFF.

This clonotype turned up a few times. The chain has TRBV6-2 or TRBV6-3 and TRBJ2-7; D uncertain. The length of the CDR3 is 14 residues. Germline-derived CDR1 and CDR2 are MNHEY and SVGEGT. V was clipped by 3 bases and J by 2 bases, with 11 bases between them. The CDR3 bases are TGTGCCAGCAGTTATCGGGCGGTCACCTACGAGCAGTACGTC. It yields the protein CASSYRAVTYEQYV.

A word on this clonotype: One end of the junction varies from germline; a read error may be responsible. DNA for the CDR3: TGTGCCTGCAGCCAAGATCTGGCTGTGAGAGGACTAGCGGGATTAGAGACCCAGTACTTC. This encodes CACSQDLAVRGLAGLETQYF. J is TRBJ2-5 and V is TRBV3-1; 12 positions match TRBD2. Germline CDR1 LGHDT, CDR2 YNNKEL (reference sequence). The length of the CDR3 is 20 residues.

This chain connects TRBV15 to TRBJ2-7; 10 bases agree with TRBD2. Germline CDR1 and CDR2: LNHNV and YYDKDF (reference sequence). The CDR3 is 16 amino acids. J gave up 3 bases and V 3 bases, and 8 bases lay outside the gene matches. The CDR3: CATSSWYSGGHYEQYV. The CDR3 bases are TGTGCCACCAGCAGTTGGTATAGCGGGGGGCACTACGAGCAGTACGTC.

This clonotype was detected many times. The gene calls are TRBV15 and TRBJ2-5, with D possibly TRBD1 on 7 matching bases. The CDR3 runs to 14 residues. Germline CDR1 is LNHNV and CDR2 is YYDKDF (reference sequence). Trimming took off 4 bases at V and 7 bases at J, with 16 bases between the two ends. CDR3 coding DNA: TGTGCCACCAGCACACAGGGGACTGGGGCGACCCAGTACTTC. As protein: CATSTQGTGATQYF.

Many counts were recorded for this clonotype. The genes are TRBV5-6 and TRBJ2-1; 11 bases line up with TRBD1. CDR1 and CDR2 (germline): SGHDT, YYEEEE. J gave up 3 bases and V 4 bases, and 12 bases lay outside the gene matches. This CDR3 has 18 amino acids. CDR3: CASSPGQGAVRYYNEQFF. In DNA, the CDR3 is TGTGCCAGCAGCCCAGGACAGGGGGCCGTTCGGTACTACAATGAGCAGTTCTTC.

In its sample, this clonotype was seen many times. V gene TRBV12-3 or TRBV12-4 combines with J gene TRBJ1-5; 7 nucleotides agree with TRBD1. CDR3 length equals 16 residues. The V segment lost 6 bases and the J segment 1 base; nucleotides outside the gene matches: 9. The CDR3 DNA follows: TGTGCCAGCAGCCCATACGGACAGGAAAGCAATCAGCCCCAGCATTTT. Protein sequence: CASSPYGQESNQPQHF.

This clonotype was seen a few times. The chain is built from TRBV4-1 and TRBJ2-2; D is perhaps TRBD1 or TRBD2 (6 bases each). There are 17 residues in the CDR3. Deletions cut 4 bases from V and 4 bases from J, with 19 bases between. Looked up from germline, CDR1 is MGHRA and CDR2 is YSYEKL. The CDR3: CASSRRGNSGATGELFF. CDR3 DNA: TGCGCCAGCAGCCGCCGGGGCAATTCGGGGGCCACCGGGGAGCTGTTTTTT.

This clonotype was picked up a small number of times. The V gene is TRBV27, the J gene TRBJ1-1, with TRBD1 matching over 7 bases. CDR1 and CDR2 from the germline V gene are MNHEY and SMNVEV (reference sequence). V gave up 3 bases and J gave up 0 bases; unmatched junction bases: 10. The CDR3 covers 17 residues. In nucleotides, the CDR3 is TGTGCCAGCAGTTTCCTCAGGACAGGAAGAATGAACACTGAAGCTTTCTTT. Residues: CASSFLRTGRMNTEAFF.

This clonotype has just a few counts. The J gene is TRBJ2-1, the V gene TRBV5-4; tentative D call: TRBD1 (6 bases). Trimming took 4 bases from V and 4 from J, leaving 18 bases between them. Germline V CDR1 and CDR2: SGHNT, YYREEE (reference sequence). This CDR3 is 16 amino acids long. The CDR3 loop is CASSHSDRSTYNEQFF. The CDR3, as DNA: TGTGCCAGCAGCCACTCAGACAGGTCCACATACAATGAGCAGTTCTTC.

The chain joins TRBV28 to TRBJ2-3; weak D call: TRBD2 (6 bases). Germline V gene data show CDR1 as MDHEN and CDR2 as SYDVKM. Deletions cut 2 bases from V and 5 bases from J, with 11 bases between. The CDR3 is 14 residues long. CDR3 DNA sequence: TGTGCCAGCAGTTTACCGGACGGGGGAGATACGCAGTATTTT. Translation gives CASSLPDGGDTQYF.

This clonotype was counted ten times or more. V is TRBV12-3 or TRBV12-4 and J is TRBJ2-1; D call uncertain. The CDR3 length is 12 residues. Trimming stripped 6 bases from V and 8 bases from J, with 11 bases between. In nucleotides, the CDR3 is TGTGCCAGCAGCCCCCTCACACATGAGCAGTTCTTC. It yields the protein CASSPLTHEQFF.

V gene TRBV28 combines with J gene TRBJ2-1; D possibly uses TRBD1 or TRBD2 (5 bases each). V lost 8 bases to trimming and J lost 8 bases, with 13 bases between them. Germline values: CDR1 MDHEN, CDR2 SYDVKM. This CDR3 has 12 amino acids. Written as DNA, the CDR3 is TGTGCCAGCGGCTGGGGGTTTTATGAGCAGTTCTTC. Protein: CASGWGFYEQFF.

This clonotype was counted ten times or more. The chain has TRBV12-3 or TRBV12-4 and TRBJ2-1, with 10 nucleotides matching TRBD2. CDR3 size: 15 residues. V shed 5 bases and J 5 bases; nucleotides not matched to a gene: 6. The CDR3: CASSSRGLANNEQFF. The CDR3 nucleotides read TGTGCCAGCAGTAGCCGGGGACTAGCGAACAATGAGCAGTTCTTC.

Many counts were recorded for this clonotype. The genes are TRBV7-9 and TRBJ2-3; D unclear. Trimming shortened V by 7 bases and J by 6 bases, and 17 bases separated the two germline ends. The CDR3 contains 14 residues. Germline V gene data show CDR1 as SEHNR and CDR2 as FQNEAQ (reference sequence). CDR3 nucleotides: TGTGCCAGCAAGGGCAGCAGGTTCCTTGATACGCAGTATTTT. It encodes CASKGSRFLDTQYF. The full variable domain, with the rest looked up from reference TRBV7-9 and TRBJ2-3, is DTGVSQNPRHKITKRGQNVTFRCDPISEHNRLYWYRQTLGQGPEFLTYFQNEAQLEKSRLLSDRFSAERPKGSFSTLEIQRTEQGDSAMYLCASKGSRFLDTQYFGPGTRLTVL.

This clonotype was recorded at least ten times. The V gene is TRBV29-1, the J gene TRBJ2-1; 7 bases match TRBD2. Looked up from germline, CDR1 is SQVTM and CDR2 is ANQGSEA. The CDR3 loop spans 13 amino acids. CDR3 sequence reads: CSETQTSTNEQFF. The DNA of the CDR3 is TGCAGTGAAACCCAGACTAGCACTAATGAGCAGTTCTTC.

This clonotype has just a few counts. The chain links TRBV27 to TRBJ2-3; maybe TRBD1 (6 bases). The CDR3 is 13 amino acids. CDR1 is MNHEY, CDR2 SMNVEV, per germline (reference sequence). The V and J ends lost 8 bases and 1 base respectively, with 10 bases between them. The CDR3 DNA follows: TGTGCCAGCTGGGGGCAAGGCACAGATACGCAGTATTTT. Encoded protein: CASWGQGTDTQYF.

This clonotype was seen more than once but under ten times. V is TRBV10-2 and J is TRBJ2-7; D unresolved. Germline V CDR1 and CDR2: WSHSY, SAAADI. Between the trimmed V and J ends, which lost 3 bases and 0 bases, there was a span of 9 bases. The CDR3 loop spans 14 amino acids. CDR3: CASSDWLSSYEQYV. CDR3 bases: TGCGCCAGCAGTGACTGGTTATCCTCCTACGAGCAGTACGTC.

This chain joins TRBV10-3 and TRBJ2-7; perhaps D is TRBD1 or TRBD2 (6 bases each). CDR1 ENHRY and CDR2 SYGVKD come from the germline V gene. The CDR3 is made up of 16 amino acids. Deletions cut 5 bases from V and 7 bases from J, with 24 bases between. The CDR3 loop is CAISNSESGARREQYF. The CDR3, as DNA: TGTGCCATCAGTAATAGTGAGTCGGGGGCGCGAAGGGAGCAGTACTTC.

This chain links TRBV2 with TRBJ2-3, with 10 bases fitting TRBD2. The CDR3 has 17 residues. Germline assignment: CDR1 SNHLY and CDR2 FYNNEI. J was trimmed by 5 bases and V by 6 bases; bases with no gene match: 14. In nucleotides, the CDR3 is TGTGCCAGCAGCGCTGGGGCTAGCGGGAGAAGAGGAGATACGCAGTATTTT. Translating gives CASSAGASGRRGDTQYF.

This clonotype was counted many times. The rearrangement joins TRBV20-1 to TRBJ1-5; possible D gene TRBD1, 5 bases. Trimming stripped 5 bases from V and 3 bases from J, with 14 bases between. Per germline, CDR1 DFQATT and CDR2 SNEGSKA (reference sequence). The CDR3 is made up of 14 amino acids. The CDR3: CSAGQGNPNQPQHF. CDR3 bases: TGCAGTGCTGGGCAGGGAAACCCCAATCAGCCCCAGCATTTT.

The chain links TRBV20-1 to TRBJ2-1; possible D gene TRBD1, 6 bases. Trimming cost V 3 bases and J 6 bases, with 21 bases left between them. CDR1 is DFQATT and CDR2 is SNEGSKA in the germline V gene (reference sequence). CDR3 length: 16 residues. The CDR3 loop reads CSASLSWQGPFNEQFF. CDR3 DNA sequence: TGCAGTGCTAGTTTAAGTTGGCAGGGGCCATTCAATGAGCAGTTCTTC.

The chain combines TRBV11-2 with TRBJ2-7, with 8 nucleotides matching TRBD1. Germline assignment: CDR1 SGHAT and CDR2 FQNNGV. The V segment lost 3 bases and the J segment 3 bases; nucleotides outside the gene matches: 1. The CDR3 is 13 residues long. The CDR3 loop is CASSFDRGYEQYV. CDR3 bases: TGTGCCAGCAGCTTCGACAGGGGCTACGAGCAGTACGTC.

The chain combines TRBV2 with TRBJ2-3; D remains unclear. The CDR3 totals 15 residues. CDR1 is SNHLY and CDR2 is FYNNEI in the germline V gene. The V gene lost 1 base and the J gene lost 9 bases, with 17 bases spanning the gap. CDR3 residues: CASSEEEHTVGTQYF. Here the CDR3 DNA reads TGTGCCAGCAGTGAAGAGGAACACACAGTGGGGACGCAGTATTTT. Full variable domain (rest looked up from reference TRBV2 and TRBJ2-3): EPEVTQTPSHQVTQMGQEVILRCVPISNHLYFYWYRQILGQKVEFLVSFYNNEISEKSEIFDDQFSVERPDGSNFTLKIRSTKLEDSAMYFCASSEEEHTVGTQYFGPGTRLTVL.